Below, one T cell receptor (beta chain) is given with its context. Its antigen is unidentified. This sample is part of a study of blood T cells in healthy people across ages. Study-level results: Older age coincided with a roughly linear decline in TCR beta diversity per million T cells.

Using a J-beta primer mix together with a sample-barcoded 5' primer, a second PCR was run for about 6 to 12 cycles. Every cDNA molecule carried a tag from a template-switch adaptor bearing 12 random nucleotides. TCRdb reprocessed the 5' RACE reads with MiXCR, giving one entry per CDR3 protein. Altogether about 640,000 distinct CDR3 sequences are present, about 53% being singletons, with the ten largest covering around 37%. The germline CDR1 and CDR2 sequences are SGHNT and YYREEE (reference sequence). This CDR3 contains 16 residues. Sequencing was done on a sample of blood. This chain links TRBV5-4 with TRBJ2-7; perhaps TRBD1 as D (6 bases). The DNA end lines up better with TRBJ2-5; the J call may be wrong. The clonotype originates from a man in his sixties in good health. The CDR3 nucleotides read TGTGCCAGCAGCTTGGGCGGACTCATAAGGGGGGAGACCCAGTACTTC. Its protein is CASSLGGLIRGETQYF.